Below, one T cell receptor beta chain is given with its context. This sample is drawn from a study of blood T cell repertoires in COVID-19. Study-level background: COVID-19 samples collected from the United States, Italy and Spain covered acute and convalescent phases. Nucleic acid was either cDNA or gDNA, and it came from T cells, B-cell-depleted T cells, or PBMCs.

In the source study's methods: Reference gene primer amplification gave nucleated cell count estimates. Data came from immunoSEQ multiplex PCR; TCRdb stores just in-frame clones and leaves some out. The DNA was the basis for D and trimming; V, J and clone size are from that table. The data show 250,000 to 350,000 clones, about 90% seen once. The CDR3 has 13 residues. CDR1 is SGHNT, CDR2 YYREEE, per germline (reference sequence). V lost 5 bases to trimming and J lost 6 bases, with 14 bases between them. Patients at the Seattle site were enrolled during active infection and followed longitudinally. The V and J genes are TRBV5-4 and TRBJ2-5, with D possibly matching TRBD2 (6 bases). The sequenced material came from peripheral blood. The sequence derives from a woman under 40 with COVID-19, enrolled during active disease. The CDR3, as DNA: TGTGCCAGCAGATCCGGAGGGGAACAGACCCAGTACTTC. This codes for CASRSGGEQTQYF.